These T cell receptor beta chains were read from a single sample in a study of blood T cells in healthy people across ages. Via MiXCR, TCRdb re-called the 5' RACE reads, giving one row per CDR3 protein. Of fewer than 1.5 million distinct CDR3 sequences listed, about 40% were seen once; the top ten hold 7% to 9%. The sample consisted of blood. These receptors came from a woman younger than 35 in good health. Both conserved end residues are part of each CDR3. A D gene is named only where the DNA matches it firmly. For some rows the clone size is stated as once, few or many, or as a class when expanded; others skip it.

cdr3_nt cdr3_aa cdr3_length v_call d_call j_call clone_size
TGTGCCAGCAGCCCCGGAGGATCTTCTTATCAGCCCCAGCATTTT CASSPGGSSYQPQHF 15 TRBV21-1 NA TRBJ1-5 NA
TGTGCCAGCAGCCCGACGGGTAGCGGGGCCTACAATGAGCGGTACTTC CASSPTGSGAYNERYF 16 TRBV3-1 TRBD2 TRBJ2-1 NA
TGCGCCAGCAGCTCTCAGGGGTGGGGGAGAGAGACCCAGTACTTC CASSSQGWGRETQYF 15 TRBV5-1 NA TRBJ2-5 NA
TGTGCCAGCAGCTTGGGGGCTAGCGATGACGTGGACGAGCAGTACTTC CASSLGASDDVDEQYF 16 TRBV5-1 NA TRBJ2-7 NA
TGTGCCAGCAGCCACGACAGGGCCAATCAGCCCCAGCATTTT CASSHDRANQPQHF 14 TRBV7-8 TRBD1 TRBJ1-5 few
TGCGCCAGCAGCTTATATACAGGGAACACCGGGGAGCTGTTTTTT CASSLYTGNTGELFF 15 TRBV5-1 NA TRBJ2-2 NA
TGTGCCAGTGGGCAGGCAGCGGGAATCAATGAGCAGTTCTTC CASGQAAGINEQFF 14 TRBV11-2 TRBD2 TRBJ2-1 NA
TGTGCCAGCAGCGTCGACGCAAGATCACCCCTCCACTTT CASSVDARSPLHF 13 TRBV2 NA TRBJ1-6 few
TGTGCCAGCAGCGCTCTTAGCGGGAGTTCCTACAATGAGCAGTTCTTC CASSALSGSSYNEQFF 16 TRBV9 TRBD2 TRBJ2-1 few
TGTGCCAGCAGCAATACCAGGGGTCCCGGAGATACGCAGTATTTT CASSNTRGPGDTQYF 15 TRBV7-8 NA TRBJ2-3 few
TGCGCCAGCAGCTTAAAGGGCTGGGGTAGCGGGTTCCAAGAGACCCAGTACTTC CASSLKGWGSGFQETQYF 18 TRBV5-1 TRBD2 TRBJ2-5 NA
TGCGCCAGCAGCTTTCTCAGCCTCAAGACCCATGACGGCACTGAAGCTTTCTTT CASSFLSLKTHDGTEAFF 18 TRBV5-1 NA TRBJ1-1 NA
TGTGCCAGCAGTTTAAGCGACAGTAACTATGGCTACACCTTC CASSLSDSNYGYTF 14 TRBV28 NA TRBJ1-2 NA
TGCAGTGCTATTCGGTCACGGTACTATGGCTACACCTTC CSAIRSRYYGYTF 13 TRBV20-1 NA TRBJ1-2 few
TGTGCCAGCAGTTTCCACGGGACAGGGAAGAACTACGAGCAGTACTTC CASSFHGTGKNYEQYF 16 TRBV28 TRBD1 TRBJ2-7 few
TGCGCCAGCAATGAGCGGGGGGGCCGGGGAGAGACCCAGTACTTC CASNERGGRGETQYF 15 TRBV5-1 TRBD2 TRBJ2-5 NA
TGTGCCAGCAGCCCAGAGGGTTTTGGCGGCTACACCTTC CASSPEGFGGYTF 13 TRBV11-2 NA TRBJ1-2 NA
TGTGCCATCAGTGAGGGACTAGCGGGACAAAAGGGGGTCTCTGAGCAGTTCTTC CAISEGLAGQKGVSEQFF 18 TRBV10-3 TRBD2 TRBJ2-1 NA
TGTGCCAGCAGCTTGCTCCGGCCTAACGCCTACGAGCAGTACTTC CASSLLRPNAYEQYF 15 TRBV5-6 NA TRBJ2-7 NA
TGTGCCAGCAGCCAAGGCGGCGGTACTAGCACAGATACGCAGTATTTT CASSQGGGTSTDTQYF 16 TRBV3-1 NA TRBJ2-3 few
TGTGCCAGCAGTCATGGGCGGAGCTACGAGCAGTACTTC CASSHGRSYEQYF 13 TRBV27 NA TRBJ2-7 NA
TGTGCCAGCAGCTTACTTAGGGGAGGGCACGAGCAGTACTTC CASSLLRGGHEQYF 14 TRBV13 TRBD2 TRBJ2-7 few
TGTGCCACCCTGCGCAGGGTGGCTTCCGGGGCCAACGTCCTGACTTTC CATLRRVASGANVLTF 16 TRBV27 NA TRBJ2-6 NA
TGTGCCACCAGTGATCCAGCCTTAGGGGCTCGGGAGAGCCAGTACTTC CATSDPALGARESQYF 16 TRBV24-1 NA TRBJ2-7 NA
TGTGCCAGCAGCGTAGGGGACAGGGGGCCGGCTAATGAAAAACTGTTTTTT CASSVGDRGPANEKLFF 17 TRBV9 TRBD1 TRBJ1-4 NA
TGTGCCAGCAGTTTATGGGACCGACAAGAGACCCAGTACTTC CASSLWDRQETQYF 14 TRBV12-3/TRBV12-4 NA TRBJ2-5 few
TGCGCCAGCAGGATAGCGTCACAATACAATGAGCAGTACTTC CASRIASQYNEQYF 14 TRBV4-1 NA TRBJ2-7 NA
TGTGCCAGCAGTTTTTTCTTCATTGACGGAACCTACGAGCAGTACTTC CASSFFFIDGTYEQYF 16 TRBV12-3/TRBV12-4 NA TRBJ2-7 few
TGTGCCAGCACCCCCAGGCAGGGGGGAAACCACGAGCAGTACTTC CASTPRQGGNHEQYF 15 TRBV27 NA TRBJ2-7 once
TGTGCCAGCAGTGAGAAGGGACTAGCGGTCCCGTCCTACGAGCAGTACTTC CASSEKGLAVPSYEQYF 17 TRBV6-1 TRBD2 TRBJ2-7 NA
TGTGCCAGCAGCTTGGTAGGGACAGGGGGTAGCTCCTACGAGCAGTACTTC CASSLVGTGGSSYEQYF 17 TRBV5-6 TRBD1 TRBJ2-7 NA
TGTGCCAGCAGCTTAGACATGAGACAGCAGAACTATGGCTACACCTTC CASSLDMRQQNYGYTF 16 TRBV7-2 NA TRBJ1-2 NA
TGTGCCAGCAGTTCAGGGGTGGCGAACACTGAAGCTTTCTTT CASSSGVANTEAFF 14 TRBV2 NA TRBJ1-1 few
TGTGCCATCAGTCAGGGACAGGGTCCGGGGAATCAGCCCCAGCATTTT CAISQGQGPGNQPQHF 16 TRBV10-3 TRBD1 TRBJ1-5 few
TGCGCCAGCAGCTTGACGGTTTCGGGAGAGACCCAGTACTTC CASSLTVSGETQYF 14 TRBV5-1 NA TRBJ2-5 NA
TGTGCCAGCAGTTACGGAGGGAAAGGTTCACCCCCCCACTTT CASSYGGKGSPPHF 14 TRBV6-5 NA TRBJ1-6 NA
TGTGCCAGCAGTTGGAAGGGAGGGCCGAACACCGGGGAGCTGTTTTTT CASSWKGGPNTGELFF 16 TRBV6-6 TRBD2 TRBJ2-2 NA
TGCGCCAGCAGCTTGGACAGGGAGGCTAAATCTGGGGCCAACGTCCTGACTTTC CASSLDREAKSGANVLTF 18 TRBV5-1 NA TRBJ2-6 NA
TGTGCCAGCAGCCAAGACTACACATCCTACAATGAGCAGTTCTTC CASSQDYTSYNEQFF 15 TRBV3-1 NA TRBJ2-1 NA
TGTGCCAGCTCACCGCCCGAGTACAGGGAGACCCAGTACTTC CASSPPEYRETQYF 14 TRBV18 NA TRBJ2-5 NA
TGTGCCACATCATACTTGTCTGGAAACACCATATATTTT CATSYLSGNTIYF 13 TRBV25-1 NA TRBJ1-3 NA
TGCAGTGCTAACTTCCCTGTAGCGGGAGCCTACGAGCAGTACTTC CSANFPVAGAYEQYF 15 TRBV20-1 TRBD2 TRBJ2-7 NA
TGTGCCAGCAGCCGGTGGAGCGGGAGGACCACAGATACGCAGTATTTT CASSRWSGRTTDTQYF 16 TRBV6-1 TRBD2 TRBJ2-3 NA
TGTGCCAGCAGTTACTCCGACAGGAGCCGACTTAATTCACCCCTCCACTTT CASSYSDRSRLNSPLHF 17 TRBV6-6 NA TRBJ1-6 few
TGTGCCAGCGCCTTAAACACGAACACTGAAGCTTTCTTT CASALNTNTEAFF 13 TRBV7-3 NA TRBJ1-1 few
TGTGCCAGCAGCCCCGGGGTGACGCAGTATTTT CASSPGVTQYF 11 TRBV14 NA TRBJ2-3 NA
TGTGCCAGCAGCCCCCAAAGTCCGACCCAGTACTTC CASSPQSPTQYF 12 TRBV12-3/TRBV12-4 NA TRBJ2-5 few
TGTGCCAGCAGTGATGTGACAGGGGTCCGATACAATGAGCAGTACTTC CASSDVTGVRYNEQYF 16 TRBV25-1 TRBD1 TRBJ2-5 few
TGTGCCAGCAGCCAAGCGCCTCGGTGGGACTCCTACAATGAGCAGTTCTTC CASSQAPRWDSYNEQFF 17 TRBV3-1 NA TRBJ2-1 NA
TGTGCCAGCACTCGACTAGCGGGGGACTCCTACAATGAGCAGTTCTTC CASTRLAGDSYNEQFF 16 TRBV12-3/TRBV12-4 TRBD2 TRBJ2-1 few
TGCAGTGCTTTCCCTTTAGCGGGAGAGGAGACCCAGTACTTC CSAFPLAGEETQYF 14 TRBV20-1 TRBD2 TRBJ2-5 NA
TGTGCCAGCAGTTTACGTGTTGGGGGCCTGGACTATGGCTACACCTTC CASSLRVGGLDYGYTF 16 TRBV27 NA TRBJ1-2 NA
TGCAGTGCTAGAGATTGGGGAAGTCCCTACGAGCAGTACTTC CSARDWGSPYEQYF 14 TRBV20-1 NA TRBJ2-7 few
TGTGCCAGCAGTTCCGGACAGGGGCTGTATGGCTACACCTTC CASSSGQGLYGYTF 14 TRBV27 TRBD1 TRBJ1-2 few